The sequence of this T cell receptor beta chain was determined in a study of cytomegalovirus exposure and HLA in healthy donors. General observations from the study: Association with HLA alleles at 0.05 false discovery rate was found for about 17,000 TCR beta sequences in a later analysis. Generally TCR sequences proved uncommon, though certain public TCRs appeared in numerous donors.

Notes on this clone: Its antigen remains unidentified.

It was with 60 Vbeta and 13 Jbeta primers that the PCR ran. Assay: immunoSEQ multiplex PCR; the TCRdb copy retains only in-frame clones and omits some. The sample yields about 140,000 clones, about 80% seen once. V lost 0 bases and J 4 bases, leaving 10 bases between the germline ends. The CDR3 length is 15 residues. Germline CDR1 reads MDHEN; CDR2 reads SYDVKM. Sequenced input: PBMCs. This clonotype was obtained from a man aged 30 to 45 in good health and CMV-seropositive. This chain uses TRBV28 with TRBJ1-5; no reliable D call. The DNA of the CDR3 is TGTGCCAGCAGTTTATGGAGCGGTCAGAATCAGCCCCAGCATTTT. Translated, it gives CASSLWSGQNQPQHF. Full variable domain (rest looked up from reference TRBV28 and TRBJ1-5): DVKVTQSSRYLVKRTGEKVFLECVQDMDHENMFWYRQDPGLGLRLIYFSYDVKMKEKGDIPEGYSVSREKKERFSLILESASTNQTSMYLCASSLWSGQNQPQHFGDGTRLSIL.